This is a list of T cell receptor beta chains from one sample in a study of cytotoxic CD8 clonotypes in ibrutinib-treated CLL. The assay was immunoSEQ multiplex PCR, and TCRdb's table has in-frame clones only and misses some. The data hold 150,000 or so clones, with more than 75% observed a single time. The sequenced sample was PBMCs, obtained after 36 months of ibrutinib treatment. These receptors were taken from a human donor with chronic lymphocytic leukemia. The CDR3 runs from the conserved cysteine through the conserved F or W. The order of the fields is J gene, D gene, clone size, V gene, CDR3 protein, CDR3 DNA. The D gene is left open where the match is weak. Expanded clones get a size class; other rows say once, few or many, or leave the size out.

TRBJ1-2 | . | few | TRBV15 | CATSREGVNYGYTF | TGTGCCACCAGCAGAGAGGGCGTAAACTATGGCTACACCTTC
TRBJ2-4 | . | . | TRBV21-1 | CASTSPGGTGREGAKNIQYF | TGTGCCAGCACCTCCCCTGGAGGGACAGGGCGCGAAGGGGCCAAAAACATTCAGTACTTC
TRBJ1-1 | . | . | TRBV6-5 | CASSPGEKAFF | TGTGCCAGCAGCCCCGGGGAGAAAGCTTTCTTT
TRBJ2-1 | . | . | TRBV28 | CASSSREFSFFNEQFF | TGTGCCAGCAGTTCTAGGGAATTCTCATTTTTCAATGAGCAGTTCTTC
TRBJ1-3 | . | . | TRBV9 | CASSVGGSPAGNTIYF | TGTGCCAGCAGCGTAGGGGGATCGCCGGCAGGAAACACCATATATTTT
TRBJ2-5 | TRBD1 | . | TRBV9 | CASSADGTAIQETQYF | TGTGCCAGCAGCGCCGATGGGACAGCTATCCAAGAGACCCAGTACTTC
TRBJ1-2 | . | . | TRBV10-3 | CAISDGGVEGSYGYTF | TGTGCCATCAGTGATGGGGGGGTAGAGGGTTCCTATGGCTACACCTTC
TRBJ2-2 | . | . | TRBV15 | CATSRAGRNTGELFF | TGTGCCACCAGCAGGGCGGGACGGAACACCGGGGAGCTGTTTTTT
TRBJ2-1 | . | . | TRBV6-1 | CATSLGSTNNEQFF | TGTGCCACCTCGTTAGGGTCTACGAACAATGAGCAGTTCTTC
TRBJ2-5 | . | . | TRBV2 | CASKAGTPDGAQYF | TGTGCCAGCAAAGCCGGGACACCCGACGGGGCCCAGTACTTC
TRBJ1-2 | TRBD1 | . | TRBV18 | CASSRTGDNYGYTF | TGTGCCAGCTCAAGGACAGGGGATAACTATGGCTACACCTTC
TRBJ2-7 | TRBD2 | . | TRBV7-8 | CASSLSASGGFSSYEQYF | TGTGCCAGCAGCTTATCGGCTAGCGGGGGGTTCAGCTCCTACGAGCAGTACTTC
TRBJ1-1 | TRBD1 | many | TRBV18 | CASSTPDRLGLAFF | TGTGCCAGCTCAACCCCGGACAGGCTCGGATTGGCTTTCTTT
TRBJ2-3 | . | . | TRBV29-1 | CSVGQGGTDTQYF | TGCAGCGTTGGTCAGGGTGGGACAGATACGCAGTATTTT
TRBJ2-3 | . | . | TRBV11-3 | CASSLGQHRDGTDTQYF | TGTGCCAGCAGCTTAGGTCAACACAGGGACGGCACAGATACGCAGTATTTT
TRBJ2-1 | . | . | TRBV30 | CAWGGYNEQFF | TGTGCCTGGGGAGGCTACAATGAGCAGTTCTTC
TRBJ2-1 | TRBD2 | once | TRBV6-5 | CASKLAVYNEQFF | TGTGCCAGCAAACTAGCGGTTTACAATGAGCAGTTCTTC
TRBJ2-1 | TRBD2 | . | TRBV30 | CAWLGWGLHGNEQFF | TGTGCCTGGCTGGGTTGGGGACTACATGGCAATGAGCAGTTCTTC
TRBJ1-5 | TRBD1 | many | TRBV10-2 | CASSTTGGSQHF | TGCGCCAGCAGTACCACAGGGGGCTCCCAGCATTTT
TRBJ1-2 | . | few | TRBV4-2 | CASSPEGWTAFGYTF | TGTGCCAGCAGCCCAGAGGGCTGGACGGCGTTTGGCTACACCTTC
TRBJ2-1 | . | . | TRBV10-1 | CASSSGTRYNEQFF | TGCGCCAGCAGTTCCGGGACCCGCTACAATGAGCAGTTCTTC
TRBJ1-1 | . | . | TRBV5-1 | CASSLKRDTRRNTEAFF | TGCGCCAGCAGCTTGAAACGGGACACCAGAAGAAACACTGAAGCTTTCTTT
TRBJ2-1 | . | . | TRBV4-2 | CASSQIEAGFDNEQFF | TGTGCCAGCAGCCAAATTGAGGCAGGATTCGACAATGAGCAGTTCTTC
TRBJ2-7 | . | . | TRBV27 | CASSFGGFGIYEQYF | TGTGCCAGCAGTTTCGGGGGATTTGGGATCTACGAGCAGTACTTC
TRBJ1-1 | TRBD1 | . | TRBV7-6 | CASSPRDSEAFF | TGTGCCAGCAGCCCAAGGGACAGTGAAGCTTTCTTT
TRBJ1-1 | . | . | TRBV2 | CASSEQAREAFF | TGTGCCAGCAGCGAACAAGCTCGGGAGGCTTTCTTT
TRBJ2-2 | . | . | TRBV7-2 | CASRARIGELFF | TGTGCCAGCAGGGCGAGGATCGGGGAGCTGTTTTTT
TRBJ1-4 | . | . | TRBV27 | CASSLPGRLKKLFF | TGTGCCAGCAGTTTGCCGGGAAGGCTTAAAAAACTGTTTTTT
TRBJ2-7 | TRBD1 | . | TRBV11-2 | CASSSTGTGGYEQYF | TGTGCCAGCAGCAGCACCGGGACAGGGGGCTACGAGCAGTACTTC
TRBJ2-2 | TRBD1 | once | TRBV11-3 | CASSDRVTGELFF | TGTGCCAGCTCCGACAGGGTGACCGGGGAGCTGTTTTTT
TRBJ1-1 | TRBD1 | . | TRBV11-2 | CASSYQGADYSEAFF | TGTGCCAGCAGCTACCAGGGGGCGGATTACTCTGAAGCTTTCTTT
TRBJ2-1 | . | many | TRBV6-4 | CASSAAGYNEQFF | TGTGCCAGCAGTGCCGCGGGATACAATGAGCAGTTCTTC
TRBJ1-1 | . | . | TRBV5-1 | CASSLRNLNTEAFF | TGCGCCAGCAGCTTGCGGAACCTAAACACTGAAGCTTTCTTT
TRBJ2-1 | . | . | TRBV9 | CASSVGDRYNEQFF | TGTGCCAGCAGCGTAGGGGATCGCTACAATGAGCAGTTCTTC
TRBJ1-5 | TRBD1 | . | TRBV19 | CASSTPGTGFNQPQHF | TGTGCCAGTAGTACCCCCGGGACAGGATTCAATCAGCCCCAGCATTTT
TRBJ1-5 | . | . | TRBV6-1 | CASNQNGGQPQHF | TGTGCCAGCAATCAAAACGGGGGTCAGCCCCAGCATTTT
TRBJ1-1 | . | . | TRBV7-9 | CASSLDRHRSMNTEAFF | TGTGCCAGCAGCTTGGATCGACACAGGTCCATGAACACTGAAGCTTTCTTT
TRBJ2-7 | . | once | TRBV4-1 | CASSPSGQVKTYEQYF | TGCGCCAGCAGCCCTTCTGGGCAGGTAAAAACCTACGAGCAGTACTTC
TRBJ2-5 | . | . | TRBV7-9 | CASSLFIGGAKETQYF | TGTGCCAGCAGCTTATTTATCGGGGGAGCGAAAGAGACCCAGTACTTC
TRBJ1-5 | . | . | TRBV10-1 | CASSEVGYQPQHF | TGCGCCAGCAGTGAGGTGGGCTATCAGCCCCAGCATTTT
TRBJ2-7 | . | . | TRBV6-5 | CASSYSGGNEQYF | TGTGCCAGCAGTTACTCCGGGGGCAACGAGCAGTACTTC
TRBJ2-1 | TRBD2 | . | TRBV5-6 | CASSLGLAELNEQFF | TGTGCCAGCAGCTTGGGGCTAGCGGAACTCAATGAGCAGTTCTTC
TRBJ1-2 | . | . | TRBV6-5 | CASGGTPAYNYGYTF | TGTGCCAGCGGTGGGACACCGGCATATAACTATGGCTACACCTTC
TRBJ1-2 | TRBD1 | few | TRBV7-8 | CASSTRTGYGYTF | TGTGCCAGCAGCACCCGGACAGGCTATGGCTACACCTTC
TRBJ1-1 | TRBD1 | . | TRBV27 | CASSPPDREFTEAFF | TGTGCCAGCAGTCCACCGGACAGGGAATTCACTGAAGCTTTCTTT
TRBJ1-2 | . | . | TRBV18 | CASSPRRGADYGYTF | TGTGCCAGCTCACCTCGCAGGGGCGCGGACTATGGCTACACCTTC
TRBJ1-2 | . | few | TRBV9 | CASSVTENYGYTF | TGTGCCAGCAGCGTGACAGAGAACTATGGCTACACCTTC
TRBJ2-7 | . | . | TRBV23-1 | CASSQSNRLLPYEQYF | TGCGCCAGCAGTCAATCGAACAGGCTACTTCCCTACGAGCAGTACTTC
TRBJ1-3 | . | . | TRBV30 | CAWSLSSDTIYF | TGTGCCTGGAGTTTATCTTCGGACACCATATATTTT
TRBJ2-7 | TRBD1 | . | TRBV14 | CASSQGIGTVYEQYF | TGTGCCAGCAGCCAAGGTATTGGGACAGTGTACGAGCAGTACTTC